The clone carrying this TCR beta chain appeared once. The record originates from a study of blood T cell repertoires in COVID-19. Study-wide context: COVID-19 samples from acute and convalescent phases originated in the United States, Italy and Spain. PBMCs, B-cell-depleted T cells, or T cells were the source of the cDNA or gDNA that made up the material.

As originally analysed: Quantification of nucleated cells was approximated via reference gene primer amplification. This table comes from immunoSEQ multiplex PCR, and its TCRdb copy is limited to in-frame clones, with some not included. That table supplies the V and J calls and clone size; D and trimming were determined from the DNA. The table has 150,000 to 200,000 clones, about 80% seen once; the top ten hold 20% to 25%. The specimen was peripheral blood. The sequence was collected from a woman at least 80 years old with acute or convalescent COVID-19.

The CDR3 nucleotides read TGTGCCAGCAGCCTACTTCTAGCGGCCTACAATGAGCAGTTCTTC. As protein: CASSLLLAAYNEQFF. The V call is TRBV6-5, the J call TRBJ2-1; 7 nucleotides match TRBD2. The J segment lost 2 bases and the V segment lost 6 bases, leaving 7 bases of the junction unmatched. Germline V lookup: CDR1 MNHEY, CDR2 SVGAGI. The CDR3 is made up of 15 amino acids.